Listed below are T cell receptor beta chains from one sample, sequenced in a study of Ad26.COV2.S vaccination and SARS-CoV-2 variants. Here immunoSEQ multiplex PCR was the method, and the copy in TCRdb shows in-frame clones only, minus some. This repertoire shows some 520,000 clones, roughly 85% found once; its top ten account for more than 10%. The sequences come from peripheral blood, collected in a trial of Ad26.COV2.S vaccine versus placebo. All receptors come from a person aged 18 to 65 who received the Ad26.COV2.S COVID-19 vaccine or a placebo. The CDR3 runs from the conserved cysteine through the conserved F or W. The D gene is left open where the match is weak. The size entry is marked missing in some rows and otherwise reads once, few, many or a size class.

-	-	TRBV27	TRBJ2-2	TGTGCCAGCAGTCGACTCGCGAACACCGGGGAGCTGTTTTTT	CASSRLANTGELFF
-	few	TRBV12-3/TRBV12-4	TRBJ1-1	TGTGCCAGCAGTTTAGGACAGAACACTGAAGCTTTCTTT	CASSLGQNTEAFF
TRBD1	once	TRBV19	TRBJ1-4	TGTGCCAGTAGTATTGGGACAGGGCCTGCAACTAATGAAAAACTGTTTTTT	CASSIGTGPATNEKLFF
-	many	TRBV19	TRBJ1-2	TGTGCCAGTAGTATTGGTACGGTTACACAAGCTAACTATGGCTACACCTTC	CASSIGTVTQANYGYTF
-	-	TRBV30	TRBJ2-3	TGTGCCTGGAGTAATGGGGGTACACATGGGGATACGCAGTATTTT	CAWSNGGTHGDTQYF
-	-	TRBV19	TRBJ2-5	TGTGCCAGTGGCAGTGGCATCGAAGAGACCCAGTACTTC	CASGSGIEETQYF
TRBD2	-	TRBV4-3	TRBJ2-1	TGCGCCAGCAGCCAAGCGCGACGCGGGAGCTCCTACAATGAGCAGTTCTTC	CASSQARRGSSYNEQFF
-	-	TRBV6-1	TRBJ1-5	TGTGCCAGCAGAACCGGGGCCGCAGGACAGCCCCAGCATTTT	CASRTGAAGQPQHF
-	-	TRBV29-1	TRBJ1-2	TGCAGCGTAGGGGAGGTCGGCTATGGCTACACCTTC	CSVGEVGYGYTF
-	once	TRBV4-1	TRBJ1-2	TGCGCCAGCAGCCTGGGACCACCTAACTATGGCTACACCTTC	CASSLGPPNYGYTF
-	-	TRBV10-3	TRBJ2-7	TGTGCCATCAGCCCGGACGGGTACGAGCAGTACTTC	CAISPDGYEQYF
-	-	TRBV15	TRBJ2-7	TGTGCCACCAGCCTAATCAATCCGGTGAGCTCCTACGAGCAGTACTTC	CATSLINPVSSYEQYF
TRBD1	-	TRBV28	TRBJ1-5	TGTGCCAGCAGTTCAAGGACAGGGGAGGGAAAACAGCCCCAGCATTTT	CASSSRTGEGKQPQHF
TRBD1	-	TRBV2	TRBJ1-5	TGTGCCAGCAGTGGACAGGGGGTTAGCCAGCCCCAGCATTTT	CASSGQGVSQPQHF
-	-	TRBV5-4	TRBJ2-3	TGTGCCAGCAGCTTGGAGGTGTTGGGGCCTCCAGGCACAGATACGCAGTATTTT	CASSLEVLGPPGTDTQYF
-	-	TRBV9	TRBJ1-4	TGTGCCAGCAGCGTAGCGGGGATTGCAACTAATGAAAAACTGTTTTTT	CASSVAGIATNEKLFF